Below, 28 T cell receptor beta chains from the same sample are listed, as sequenced in a study of shared clonotypes between healthy human individuals. The repertoire was sequenced with immunoSEQ multiplex PCR; TCRdb's copy has only in-frame clones and lacks some. The sample consists of 400,000 to 600,000 clones, 75% to 80% of them appearing once. The sequencing sample was made of PBMCs. All receptors derive from a woman between 35 and 50 years old in good health. Some clones in this sample may be carry-over from other donors' samples.

The V gene is TRBV25-1, the J gene TRBJ2-1, with 8 bases aligning to TRBD2. With V trimmed by 1 base and J by 4 bases, 6 bases remained unmatched. Germline V gene sequence: CDR1 MGHDK, CDR2 SYGVNS. CDR3 length: 16 amino acids. CDR3 bases: TGTGCCAGCAGTGAATTGACGGGAGGGCCTTACAATGAGCAGTTCTTC. It encodes CASSELTGGPYNEQFF.

This chain joins TRBV2 and TRBJ2-5; 9 positions agree with TRBD2. This CDR3 region has 16 residues. Trimming cost V 4 bases and J 2 bases; bases outside gene matches: 8. Germline lookup yields CDR1 SNHLY and CDR2 FYNNEI. CDR3: CASSVGGRGVQETQYF. CDR3 bases: TGTGCCAGCAGTGTGGGCGGGAGGGGGGTGCAAGAGACCCAGTACTTC.

This CDR3 reads CASSLTGGGETQYF. CDR3 sequence (DNA): TGTGCCAGCAGCTTAACAGGTGGGGGAGAGACCCAGTACTTC. This chain joins TRBV5-6 and TRBJ2-5; D may correspond to TRBD1 or TRBD2 (5 bases each). The CDR3 runs to 14 residues. V lost 2 bases and J lost 4, with 12 bases in between. Per the germline V gene, CDR1 is SGHDT and CDR2 is YYEEEE.

The CDR3 coding sequence is TGTGCCAGCAGTTCCAGGGCCGGCAATGAGCAGTTCTTC. This codes for CASSSRAGNEQFF. The V call is TRBV27, the J call TRBJ2-1, with D possibly TRBD1 on 5 matching bases. V dropped 4 bases and J dropped 6 bases, with 10 bases sitting between them. CDR1 and CDR2 from the germline V gene are MNHEY and SMNVEV (reference sequence). The CDR3 spans 13 residues.

This clone was recorded at least ten times. The CDR3 region is CASSLSVGNTEAFF. CDR3 nucleotides: TGTGCCAGCAGTTTAAGTGTCGGGAACACTGAAGCTTTCTTT. The chain combines TRBV27 with TRBJ1-1, with D hard to call. The CDR3 has 14 amino acids. Germline CDR1 is MNHEY and CDR2 is SMNVEV (reference sequence). V gave up 2 bases and J gave up 1 base, with 8 bases separating them.

V and J are TRBV29-1 and TRBJ2-7, with 7 bases fitting TRBD2. With 3 bases clipped from V and 0 bases from J, the junction kept 14 bases outside the gene matches. The germline CDR1 and CDR2 sequences are SQVTM and ANQGSEA. The CDR3 runs 17 residues. The CDR3 loop is CSVDLGGEGPDSYEQYF. CDR3 coding DNA: TGCAGCGTTGATTTGGGGGGGGAGGGCCCCGACTCCTACGAGCAGTACTTC.

The chain couples TRBV5-4 to TRBJ1-2, with D possibly TRBD1 on 6 matching bases. Germline values: CDR1 SGHNT, CDR2 YYREEE (reference sequence). The CDR3 spans 15 residues. V lost 3 bases and J 4 bases, leaving 16 bases between the germline ends. The CDR3 here is CASSWQKGGFYGYTF. In nucleotides, the CDR3 is TGTGCCAGCAGCTGGCAAAAGGGGGGCTTCTATGGCTACACCTTC.

This sequence joins TRBV7-9 and TRBJ2-1; 7 positions match TRBD2. The junction had 7 bases not matched to a gene; V was cut back by 0 bases and J by 8 bases. This CDR3 contains 15 residues. Germline V gene lookup returns CDR1 SEHNR and CDR2 FQNEAQ (reference sequence). The CDR3 bases are TGTGCCAGCAGCTTAGCGGGGCGGGAGTTCGATGAGCAGTTCTTC. Translating gives CASSLAGREFDEQFF.

The chain couples TRBV28 to TRBJ2-1; unclear D gene. Germline values: CDR1 MDHEN, CDR2 SYDVKM. The CDR3 has 16 amino acids. Trimming removed 5 bases at V and 7 bases at J, with 21 bases between. CDR3 in DNA: TGTGCCAGCAGTCCATTGGACGACCAAAGCCGTAATGAGCAGTTCTTC. Protein product: CASSPLDDQSRNEQFF.

J is TRBJ1-1 and V is TRBV7-8; TRBD1 might be the D (5 bases). The V gene's germline CDR1 is SGHVS and CDR2 FQNEAQ. The CDR3 extends over 14 amino acids. V lost 6 bases and J lost 2, with 13 bases in between. The CDR3 coding sequence is TGTGCCAGCAGGCCCGGGACGGAAAACACTGAAGCTTTCTTT. The encoded protein is CASRPGTENTEAFF.

The V and J genes are TRBV7-6 and TRBJ1-4, with 7 positions matching TRBD1. The CDR3 runs to 15 residues. Germline trimming cut 5 bases from V and 1 base from J; bases unmatched to any gene: 4. Looked up from germline, CDR1 is SGHVS and CDR2 is FNYEAQ. In DNA, the CDR3 is TGTGCCAGCAGCCCTTGGACAGGAACTAATGAAAAACTGTTTTTT. Translating it yields CASSPWTGTNEKLFF.

The genes are TRBV28 and TRBJ2-7; tentatively, D is TRBD2 (6 bases). This CDR3 contains 13 residues. CDR1 is MDHEN, CDR2 SYDVKM, per germline. The V end was cut by 2 bases, the J end by 6 bases, with 11 bases between. CDR3 sequence reads: CASSLGGGGEQYF. DNA for the CDR3: TGTGCCAGCAGTTTAGGTGGGGGAGGCGAGCAGTACTTC.

The rearrangement joins TRBV27 to TRBJ1-1; tentative D call: TRBD1 (6 bases). With 3 bases removed from V and 9 bases from J, the gap between germline ends came to 11 bases. CDR3 size: 12 residues. Germline lookup yields CDR1 MNHEY and CDR2 SMNVEV (reference sequence). The CDR3 spells CASSFPGQQAFF. The CDR3 DNA follows: TGTGCCAGCAGTTTCCCCGGACAGCAAGCTTTCTTT.

This clone was seen ten or more times. The chain has TRBV7-3 and TRBJ2-1; D is unclear. Germline CDR1 and CDR2: SGHTA and FQGTGA. The CDR3 is 15 amino acids. V was trimmed by 5 bases and J by 1 base, leaving 12 bases between them. The CDR3 coding sequence is TGTGCCAGCAGCCCTCGAATGGTTTCCTACAATGAGCAGTTCTTC. Translated, it gives CASSPRMVSYNEQFF. The variable domain in full, completed from reference TRBV7-3 and TRBJ2-1, reads GAGVSQTPSNKVTEKGKYVELRCDPISGHTALYWYRQSLGQGPEFLIYFQGTGAADDSGLPNDRFFAVRPEGSVSTLKIQRTERGDSAVYLCASSPRMVSYNEQFFGPGTRLTVL.

This chain connects TRBV6-5 to TRBJ1-1; D gene uncertain. The CDR3 consists of 12 residues. The germline V and J ends were trimmed by 5 bases and 1 base, with 5 bases remaining between them. CDR1 and CDR2 from the germline V gene are MNHEY and SVGAGI. CDR3 amino acids: CASSRQNTEAFF. The CDR3 DNA is TGTGCCAGCAGTCGACAGAACACTGAAGCTTTCTTT.

The rearrangement links TRBV19 to TRBJ2-7; 7 bases fit TRBD1. The germline V gene encodes CDR1 LNHDA and CDR2 SQIVND (reference sequence). Trimming at V came to 9 bases and at J to 0 bases, leaving 8 bases not matched to a gene. This CDR3 contains 14 residues. The CDR3 protein is CASCPGQSSYEQYF. The DNA for the CDR3 is TGTGCCAGCTGCCCGGGACAGAGCTCCTACGAGCAGTACTTC.

This chain connects TRBV6-1 to TRBJ2-2; no firm D call. CDR3 length: 13 residues. Germline assignment: CDR1 MNHNS and CDR2 SASEGT. The V and J ends lost 7 bases and 7 bases respectively, with 13 bases between them. CDR3 region: CASTIAGNGELFF. CDR3 bases: TGTGCCAGCACAATCGCAGGAAACGGGGAGCTGTTTTTT.

V and J are TRBV19 and TRBJ2-2; D unclear. Germline assignment: CDR1 LNHDA and CDR2 SQIVND (reference sequence). This CDR3 has 15 amino acids. V was trimmed by 8 bases and J by 0 bases, leaving 13 bases between them. CDR3 in amino acids: CASSEPSANTGELFF. The DNA for the CDR3 is TGTGCCAGTTCAGAACCTTCCGCGAACACCGGGGAGCTGTTTTTT.

The rearrangement joins TRBV7-8 to TRBJ2-1; D not certain. Germline CDR1 SGHVS, CDR2 FQNEAQ. Trimming took 5 bases from V and 2 from J, leaving 13 bases between them. The CDR3 is 15 amino acids. DNA of the CDR3: TGTGCCAGCAGCCCTGATTGGGTAGCCTACAATGAGCAGTTCTTC. This encodes CASSPDWVAYNEQFF.

This clone has more than one count but fewer than ten. This chain links TRBV7-9 with TRBJ2-6; a weak D match, TRBD2 (6 bases). The germline V and J ends were trimmed by 2 bases and 1 base, with 9 bases remaining between them. This CDR3 region has 16 residues. Germline assignment: CDR1 SEHNR and CDR2 FQNEAQ (reference sequence). This CDR3 reads CASSLSRGSGANVLTF. CDR3 coding DNA: TGTGCCAGCAGCTTATCCCGGGGGTCTGGGGCCAACGTCCTGACTTTC.

Only a few counts were recorded for this clone. The V call is TRBV6-4, the J call TRBJ1-5; 9 bases agree with TRBD1. In germline, CDR1 is MRHNA, CDR2 SNTAGT. Trimming removed 2 bases from V and 3 bases from J; junction bases left unmatched: 5. The CDR3 sequence is 16 residues long. CDR3 region: CASSDGGQGYNQPQHF. CDR3 sequence (DNA): TGTGCCAGCAGTGACGGGGGACAGGGATACAATCAGCCCCAGCATTTT.

This clone was picked up a small number of times. The chain carries TRBV6-1 and TRBJ1-2; D may be TRBD1 (5 bases). CDR3 length equals 14 residues. The germline gives CDR1 MNHNS, CDR2 SASEGT. The V gene lost 7 bases and the J gene lost 4 bases, with 16 bases spanning the gap. This CDR3 is CASILTTGSYGYTF. CDR3 DNA: TGTGCCAGCATCCTAACCACAGGTTCCTATGGCTACACCTTC.

The chain links TRBV7-2 to TRBJ2-6; D gene uncertain. Deletions cut 1 base from V and 0 bases from J, with 7 bases between. In germline, CDR1 is SGHTA, CDR2 FQGNSA. The CDR3 runs 16 residues. The CDR3 nucleotides are TGTGCCAGCAGCTTAGGGGCCGACTCTGGGGCCAACGTCCTGACTTTC. It yields the protein CASSLGADSGANVLTF.

V gene TRBV7-9 combines with J gene TRBJ2-1; 10 bases map to TRBD1. Germline V gene sequence: CDR1 SEHNR, CDR2 FQNEAQ (reference sequence). After removal of 1 base from V and 8 bases from J, the junction contained 5 bases not matched to a gene. The CDR3 has 15 amino acids. The CDR3 DNA reads TGTGCCAGCAGCTTAGGGACAGGGGGTCTAGATGAGCAGTTCTTC. Protein: CASSLGTGGLDEQFF.

This sequence joins TRBV5-4 and TRBJ2-5; D is unresolved. Per germline, CDR1 SGHNT and CDR2 YYREEE (reference sequence). The CDR3 covers 14 residues. The V end lost 0 bases, the J end lost 1 base, and 7 bases lay between the germline ends. The CDR3 coding sequence is TGTGCCAGCAGCTTGGAGGCCAGCCAAGAGACCCAGTACTTC. Translating gives CASSLEASQETQYF.

Regarding this clone: This may stem from a read error, because a much larger clone lies one nucleotide away. DNA of the CDR3: TGTGCCAATAGTGGGGGCAGCTATGGCTACACCTTC. It yields the protein CANSGGSYGYTF. The chain combines TRBV19 with TRBJ1-2, with a possible D match to TRBD1 (6 bases). Per the germline V gene, CDR1 is LNHDA and CDR2 is SQIVND (reference sequence). The CDR3 is 12 amino acids.

The chain joins TRBV10-1 to TRBJ2-1, with D possibly being TRBD2 (6 bases). CDR3 length equals 16 residues. V was pared by 3 bases and J by 8 bases, with 20 bases between. The germline V gene has CDR1 WNHNN and CDR2 SYGVQD (reference sequence). CDR3 sequence (DNA): TGCGCCAGCAGTGAACCTAGCGCTACCTTTTGTGATGAGCAGTTCTTC. Its translation is CASSEPSATFCDEQFF.

The V gene is TRBV28, the J gene TRBJ1-6; 9 bases are a match to TRBD1. Per the germline V gene, CDR1 is MDHEN and CDR2 is SYDVKM. V was clipped by 6 bases and J by 10 bases; unmatched bases: 7. The CDR3 consists of 14 residues. Here the CDR3 reads CASSLQGAVSPLHF. The DNA of the CDR3 is TGTGCCAGCAGCTTACAGGGGGCTGTGTCACCCCTCCACTTT.